These 7 T cell receptor beta chains came from one sample sequenced in a study of cytomegalovirus exposure and HLA in healthy donors. PCR employed 60 Vbeta and 13 Jbeta primers. TCRdb keeps only in-frame clones here, not all; method: immunoSEQ multiplex PCR. The sample lists around 100,000 clones, 74% occurring once. The sample consisted of PBMCs. These receptors came from a man aged 45-65 years in good health and CMV-seropositive.

V gene TRBV27 combines with J gene TRBJ1-5, with D uncertain. V was clipped by 3 bases and J by 4 bases, with 13 bases between them. The germline gives CDR1 MNHEY, CDR2 SMNVEV (reference sequence). The CDR3 runs 15 residues. The CDR3 region is CASSFFSGFNQPQHF. The CDR3 DNA reads TGTGCCAGCAGTTTTTTTTCGGGGTTTAATCAGCCCCAGCATTTT.

V and J are TRBV2 and TRBJ1-2; 7 bases fit TRBD1. CDR1 and CDR2 from the germline V gene are SNHLY and FYNNEI. Trimming cost V 6 bases and J 7 bases; bases outside gene matches: 11. The CDR3 has 14 residues. As DNA, the CDR3 is TGTGCCAGCAGGGGGGAGGACAGGCGCTCTGGCTACACCTTC. Protein sequence: CASRGEDRRSGYTF.

The genes are TRBV11-2 and TRBJ1-1; D gene uncertain. V was trimmed by 5 bases and J by 1 base, leaving 2 bases between them. CDR1 SGHAT and CDR2 FQNNGV come from the germline V gene. This CDR3 comprises 11 residues. The CDR3 here is CASSRNTEAFF. DNA of the CDR3: TGTGCCAGCAGCCGGAACACTGAAGCTTTCTTT.

This clone was recorded once. The rearrangement uses TRBV9 and TRBJ1-2, with a possible D match to TRBD1 (6 bases). This CDR3 is built from 13 residues. Germline V gives CDR1 SGDLS, CDR2 YYNGEE. The V end lost 3 bases, the J end lost 4 bases, and 10 bases lay between the germline ends. The CDR3 sequence is CASSAGQLYGYTF. In DNA, the CDR3 is TGTGCCAGCAGCGCAGGACAGCTCTATGGCTACACCTTC. The full variable domain, completed using reference TRBV9 and TRBJ1-2, is DSGVTQTPKHLITATGQRVTLRCSPRSGDLSVYWYQQSLDQGLQFLIQYYNGEERAKGNILERFSAQQFPDLHSELNLSSLELGDSALYFCASSAGQLYGYTFGSGTRLTVV.

This clone was counted once. The chain links TRBV14 to TRBJ2-2; TRBD1 agrees at 7 bases. The CDR3 is 14 amino acids. Germline loops: CDR1 SGHDN, CDR2 FVKESK. The V segment lost 5 bases and the J segment 7 bases; nucleotides outside the gene matches: 7. The CDR3 bases are TGTGCCAGCAGCATACCAGGGGGTGGCGGGGAGCTGTTTTTT. It specifies CASSIPGGGGELFF.

The chain links TRBV29-1 to TRBJ1-1, with 7 bases identical to TRBD1. The germline CDR1 and CDR2 sequences are SQVTM and ANQGSEA. Losses at the gene ends were 4 bases for V and 1 base for J; bases not matched to a gene: 9. The CDR3 runs 15 residues. CDR3 protein: CSVGGARGENTEAFF. DNA for the CDR3: TGCAGCGTTGGTGGGGCCAGGGGGGAGAACACTGAAGCTTTCTTT.

This chain uses TRBV2 with TRBJ2-5; TRBD1 might be the D (6 bases). TRBJ2-7 matches the DNA end more closely, so the J call is doubtful. The CDR3 runs to 14 residues. CDR1 and CDR2 from the germline V gene are SNHLY and FYNNEI. The CDR3 spells CASSRDILGNEQYF. The CDR3, as DNA: TGTGCCAGCAGCCGGGACATATTAGGGAACGAGCAGTACTTC.